Listed below are T cell receptor beta chains from one sample, sequenced in a study of cytomegalovirus exposure and HLA in healthy donors. Data came from immunoSEQ multiplex PCR; TCRdb stores just in-frame clones and leaves some out. The data contain about 110,000 clones, roughly 86% of them singletons. Sequenced material: PBMCs. The receptors originated from a man aged 35-49 years in good health and CMV-seronegative. Both conserved end residues are part of each CDR3. A D gene is named only where the DNA matches it firmly. Rows give clone size only sometimes, using once, few, many, or a class for an expanded clone.

abundance,j_gene,d_gene,v_gene,CDR3aa,CDR3nt
NA,TRBJ2-7,NA,TRBV9,CASSVSVSSYEQYF,TGTGCCAGCAGCGTATCCGTCAGCTCCTACGAGCAGTACTTC
NA,TRBJ1-2,TRBD1,TRBV2,CASSEEQGAGGYTF,TGTGCCAGCAGTGAGGAACAGGGGGCTGGTGGCTACACCTTC
NA,TRBJ1-5,TRBD1,TRBV6-5,CASSYSAQGAIMPQHF,TGTGCCAGCAGTTACTCTGCCCAGGGGGCTATCATGCCCCAGCATTTT
once,TRBJ1-5,TRBD1,TRBV18,CASSPPGQGKSNQPQHF,TGTGCCAGCTCACCACCCGGACAGGGAAAGAGCAATCAGCCCCAGCATTTT
once,TRBJ1-6,TRBD1,TRBV7-8,CASSPGTGVSSSPLHF,TGTGCCAGCAGCCCTGGGACAGGAGTATCTAGTTCACCCCTCCACTTT
NA,TRBJ1-2,TRBD1,TRBV2,CASRSGQGKGYTF,TGTGCCAGCAGGTCGGGACAGGGTAAGGGCTACACCTTC
once,TRBJ2-2,TRBD1,TRBV5-1,CASNGQGAPNTGELFF,TGCGCCAGCAATGGACAGGGGGCCCCGAACACCGGGGAGCTGTTTTTT
NA,TRBJ1-1,NA,TRBV19,CASIPGTSGTEAFF,TGTGCCAGCATCCCCGGGACAAGTGGCACTGAAGCTTTCTTT
NA,TRBJ1-4,NA,TRBV28,CASSLWGPGSNEKLFF,TGTGCCAGCAGTTTATGGGGGCCAGGGTCTAATGAAAAACTGTTTTTT
NA,TRBJ1-1,TRBD1,TRBV5-4,CASSLTQGAGTEAFF,TGTGCCAGCAGCTTAACTCAGGGGGCAGGCACTGAAGCTTTCTTT
NA,TRBJ1-5,TRBD1,TRBV9,CASSVTGEQPQHF,TGTGCCAGCAGCGTAACAGGGGAGCAGCCCCAGCATTTT
NA,TRBJ2-1,NA,TRBV9,CASSAPGSSYNEQFF,TGTGCCAGCAGCGCCCCGGGGAGCTCCTACAATGAGCAGTTCTTC
NA,TRBJ2-1,TRBD2,TRBV5-1,CASSAGGGSYNEQFF,TGCGCCAGCAGCGCGGGGGGAGGAAGCTACAATGAGCAGTTCTTC
NA,TRBJ1-2,TRBD1,TRBV5-1,CASSLVAAGQGHGYTF,TGCGCCAGCAGCTTGGTCGCGGCGGGACAGGGACATGGCTACACCTTC
NA,TRBJ2-1,NA,TRBV20-1,CSAANVEQFF,TGCAGTGCTGCTAATGTTGAGCAGTTCTTC
NA,TRBJ1-1,TRBD1,TRBV19,CATGGYTEAFF,TGTGCTACAGGGGGCTACACTGAAGCTTTCTTT
NA,TRBJ1-1,NA,TRBV13,CASSRVGNTEAFF,TGTGCCAGCTCCAGGGTGGGGAACACTGAAGCTTTCTTT
few,TRBJ2-7,NA,TRBV5-4,CATSTGGGGPYEQYF,TGTGCCACCTCCACCGGGGGCGGGGGACCCTACGAGCAGTACTTC
NA,TRBJ1-1,NA,TRBV2,CASNNRESTSEAFF,TGTGCCAGCAATAACAGGGAGTCTACAAGTGAAGCTTTCTTT
NA,TRBJ2-7,TRBD1,TRBV9,CASSARDRVFDEQYF,TGTGCCAGCAGCGCCCGGGACAGGGTGTTTGACGAGCAGTACTTC
once,TRBJ1-6,TRBD1,TRBV2,CASGVKTGGNSPLHF,TGTGCCAGCGGGGTCAAGACAGGGGGAAATTCACCCCTCCACTTT
NA,TRBJ1-1,NA,TRBV19,CASSNREAYEAFF,TGTGCCAGTAGTAACAGGGAAGCCTATGAAGCTTTCTTT
once,TRBJ2-7,NA,TRBV7-2,CASSHDSSYEQYF,TGTGCCAGCAGTCATGATTCGTCCTACGAGCAGTACTTC
NA,TRBJ1-2,NA,TRBV5-4,CASSRPLQGEPNYGYTF,TGTGCCAGCAGCCGTCCTCTACAGGGAGAACCTAACTATGGCTACACCTTC
NA,TRBJ1-2,TRBD1,TRBV5-1,CASTLTGEGYGYTF,TGCGCCAGCACCCTGACAGGGGAAGGGTATGGCTACACCTTC
NA,TRBJ1-3,NA,TRBV10-2,CASAVAGNTIYF,TGCGCCAGCGCGGTAGCTGGAAACACCATATATTTT
once,TRBJ1-1,NA,TRBV6-1,CASTPKGGTEAFF,TGTGCCAGCACCCCGAAGGGCGGGACTGAAGCTTTCTTT
NA,TRBJ1-3,TRBD1,TRBV5-8,CASSAGTASGNTIYF,TGTGCCAGCAGCGCCGGGACAGCCTCTGGAAACACCATATATTTT
NA,TRBJ1-5,NA,TRBV2,CASSENRGNQPQHF,TGTGCCAGCAGTGAAAATCGGGGCAATCAGCCCCAGCATTTT
NA,TRBJ2-7,NA,TRBV7-3,CASSEQGGLEQYF,TGTGCCAGCAGCGAACAGGGAGGGCTCGAGCAGTACTTC
NA,TRBJ2-5,NA,TRBV7-8,CASSSAGSWETQYF,TGTGCCAGCAGCTCTGCGGGATCTTGGGAGACCCAGTACTTC
NA,TRBJ2-3,NA,TRBV19,CASTRGGISSTDTQYF,TGTGCCAGTACTCGAGGGGGAATCTCTAGCACAGATACGCAGTATTTT
NA,TRBJ2-5,NA,TRBV5-1,CASSRQGAETQYF,TGCGCCAGCAGCCGTCAAGGGGCGGAGACCCAGTACTTC
few,TRBJ2-3,NA,TRBV10-3,CAIASGSSTDTQYF,TGTGCCATCGCGTCAGGTTCTAGCACAGATACGCAGTATTTT
NA,TRBJ1-1,NA,TRBV5-5,CASSQRVAEAFF,TGTGCCAGCAGCCAGCGGGTAGCTGAAGCTTTCTTT
NA,TRBJ1-1,NA,TRBV4-2,CASSQEKRDRPTGDTEAFF,TGTGCCAGCAGCCAAGAAAAACGTGACAGGCCCACTGGGGACACTGAAGCTTTCTTT
NA,TRBJ2-2,NA,TRBV14,CASSPRVLGGGELFF,TGTGCCAGCAGCCCCAGGGTGTTGGGCGGCGGGGAGCTGTTTTTT
few,TRBJ2-1,TRBD2,TRBV6-1,CASSEVGLAGEQFF,TGTGCCAGCAGTGAAGTGGGACTAGCCGGGGAGCAGTTCTTC
NA,TRBJ1-1,NA,TRBV5-1,CASSLSGSPEAFF,TGCGCCAGCAGTTTATCAGGTTCCCCCGAAGCTTTCTTT
NA,TRBJ1-5,NA,TRBV18,CASSPLDSRNQPQHF,TGTGCCAGCTCGCCTTTGGACAGCCGCAATCAGCCCCAGCATTTT